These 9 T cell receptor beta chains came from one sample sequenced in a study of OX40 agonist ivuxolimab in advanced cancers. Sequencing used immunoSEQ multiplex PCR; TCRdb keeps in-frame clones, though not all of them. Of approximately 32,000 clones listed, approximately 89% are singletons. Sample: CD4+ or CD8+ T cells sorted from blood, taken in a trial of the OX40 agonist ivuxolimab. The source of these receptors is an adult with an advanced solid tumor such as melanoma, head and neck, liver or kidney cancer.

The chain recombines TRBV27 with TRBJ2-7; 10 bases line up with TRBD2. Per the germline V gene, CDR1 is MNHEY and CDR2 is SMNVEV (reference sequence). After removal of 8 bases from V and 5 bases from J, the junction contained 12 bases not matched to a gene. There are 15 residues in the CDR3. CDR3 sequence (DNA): TGTGCCAGCCGGTCCCTAGCGGGAGTCCGGAACGAGCAGTACTTC. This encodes CASRSLAGVRNEQYF.

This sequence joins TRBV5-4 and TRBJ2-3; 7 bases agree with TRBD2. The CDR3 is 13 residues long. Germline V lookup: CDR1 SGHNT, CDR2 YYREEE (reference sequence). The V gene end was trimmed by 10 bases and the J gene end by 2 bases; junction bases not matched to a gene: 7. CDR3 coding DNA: TGTGCCGGGGGGGAGCGGGTCACAGATACGCAGTATTTT. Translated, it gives CAGGERVTDTQYF.

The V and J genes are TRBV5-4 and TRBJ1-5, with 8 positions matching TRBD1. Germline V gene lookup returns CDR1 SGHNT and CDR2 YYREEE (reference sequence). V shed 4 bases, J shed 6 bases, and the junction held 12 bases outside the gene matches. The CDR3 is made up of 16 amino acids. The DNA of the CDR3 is TGTGCCAGCAGCAACCTACAGGGGGGAAGGAGTCAGCCCCAGCATTTT. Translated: CASSNLQGGRSQPQHF.

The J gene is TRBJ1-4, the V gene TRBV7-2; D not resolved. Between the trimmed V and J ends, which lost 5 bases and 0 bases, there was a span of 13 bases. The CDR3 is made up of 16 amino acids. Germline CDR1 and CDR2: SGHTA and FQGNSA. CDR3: CASSRAPGATNEKLFF. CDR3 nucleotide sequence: TGTGCCAGCAGCCGGGCCCCCGGAGCAACTAATGAAAAACTGTTTTTT.

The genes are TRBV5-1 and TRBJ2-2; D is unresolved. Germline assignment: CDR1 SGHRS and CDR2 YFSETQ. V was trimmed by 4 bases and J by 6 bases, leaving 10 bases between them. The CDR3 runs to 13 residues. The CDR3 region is CASSPDGSGELFF. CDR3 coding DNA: TGCGCCAGCAGCCCGGATGGGTCCGGGGAGCTGTTTTTT.

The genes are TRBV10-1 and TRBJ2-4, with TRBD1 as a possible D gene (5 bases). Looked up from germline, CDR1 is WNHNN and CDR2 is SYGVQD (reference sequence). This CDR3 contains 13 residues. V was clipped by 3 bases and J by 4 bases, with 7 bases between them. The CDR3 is CASSDSGKNIQYF. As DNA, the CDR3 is TGCGCCAGCAGTGATTCAGGGAAAAACATTCAGTACTTC.

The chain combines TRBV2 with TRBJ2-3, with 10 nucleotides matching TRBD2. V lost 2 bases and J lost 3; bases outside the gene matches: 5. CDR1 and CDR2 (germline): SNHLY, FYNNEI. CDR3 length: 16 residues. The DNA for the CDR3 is TGTGCCAGCAGTGAACTAGCGGGAGTACTAACAGATACGCAGTATTTT. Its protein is CASSELAGVLTDTQYF.

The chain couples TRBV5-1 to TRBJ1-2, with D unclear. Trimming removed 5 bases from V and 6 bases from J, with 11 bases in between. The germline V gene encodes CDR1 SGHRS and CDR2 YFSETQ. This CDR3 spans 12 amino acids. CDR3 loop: CASRAGWDGYTF. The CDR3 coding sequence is TGCGCCAGCAGGGCAGGTTGGGATGGCTACACCTTC.

The CDR3 region has the DNA TGTGCCAGCTCACCACCCGGACTAGCGGGAAATCACGAGCAGTACTTC. Its translation: CASSPPGLAGNHEQYF. The chain couples TRBV18 to TRBJ2-7; 12 nucleotides match TRBD2. CDR1 and CDR2 from the germline V gene are KGHSH and LQKENI. CDR3 length: 16 residues. Unmatched junction bases numbered 5, after V lost 0 bases and J lost 5 bases.